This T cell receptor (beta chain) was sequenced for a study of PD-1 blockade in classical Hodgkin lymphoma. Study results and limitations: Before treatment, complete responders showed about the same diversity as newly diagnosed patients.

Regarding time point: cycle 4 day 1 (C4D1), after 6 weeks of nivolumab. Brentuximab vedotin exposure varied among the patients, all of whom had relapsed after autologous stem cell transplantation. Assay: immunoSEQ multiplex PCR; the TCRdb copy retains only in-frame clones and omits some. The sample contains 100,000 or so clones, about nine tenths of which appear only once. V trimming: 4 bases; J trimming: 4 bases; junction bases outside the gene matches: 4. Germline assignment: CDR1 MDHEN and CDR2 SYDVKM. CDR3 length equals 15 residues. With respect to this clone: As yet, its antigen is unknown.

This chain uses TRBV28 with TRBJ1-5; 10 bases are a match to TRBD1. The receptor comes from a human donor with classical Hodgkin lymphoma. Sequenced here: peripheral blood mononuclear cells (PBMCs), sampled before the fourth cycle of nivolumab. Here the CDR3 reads CASSSPGQGNQPQHF. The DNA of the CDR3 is TGTGCCAGCAGTTCCCCGGGACAGGGGAATCAGCCCCAGCATTTT.